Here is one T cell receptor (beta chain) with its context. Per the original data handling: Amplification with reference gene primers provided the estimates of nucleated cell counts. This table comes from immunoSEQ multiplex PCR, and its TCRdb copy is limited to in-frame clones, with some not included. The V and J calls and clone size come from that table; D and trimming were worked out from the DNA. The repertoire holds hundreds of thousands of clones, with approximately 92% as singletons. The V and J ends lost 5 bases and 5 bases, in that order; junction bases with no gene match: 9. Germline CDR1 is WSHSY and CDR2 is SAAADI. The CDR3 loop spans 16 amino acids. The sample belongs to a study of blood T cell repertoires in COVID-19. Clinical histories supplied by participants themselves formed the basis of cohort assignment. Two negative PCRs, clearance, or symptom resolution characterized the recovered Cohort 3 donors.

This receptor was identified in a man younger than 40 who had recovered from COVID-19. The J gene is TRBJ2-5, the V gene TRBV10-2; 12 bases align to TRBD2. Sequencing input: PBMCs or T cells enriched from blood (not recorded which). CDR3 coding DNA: TGCGCCAGCAGTAAGCTAGCGGGAGGGCGTAGTGAGACCCAGTACTTC. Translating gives CASSKLAGGRSETQYF.